The 9 T cell receptor beta chains presented below share a single source sample, sequenced in a study of CD8 T cells in ankylosing spondylitis. A single record per CDR3 protein comes from TCRdb applying MiXCR to the 5' RACE reads. The table lists approximately 92,000 distinct CDR3 sequences, about 9% of them singletons. Sequencing input: blood, either unsorted or a sorted T cell fraction (not recorded which). The receptors shown here come from a male donor with ankylosing spondylitis or in good health (not recorded which).

This clonotype was detected many times. The J gene is TRBJ2-1, the V gene TRBV20-1; D may be TRBD2 (7 bases). Germline V lookup: CDR1 DFQATT, CDR2 SNEGSKA (reference sequence). Trimming cost V 5 bases and J 3 bases, with 17 bases left between them. CDR3 size: 15 residues. CDR3 nucleotides: TGCAGTGCTGGGCCCATAAGGGGGGGCTACAATGAGCAGTTCTTC. It encodes CSAGPIRGGYNEQFF.

In this sample, this clonotype turned up many times. This chain links TRBV5-6 with TRBJ2-7; 7 bases align to TRBD1. Unmatched junction bases numbered 6, after V lost 4 bases and J lost 5 bases. The CDR3 loop spans 13 amino acids. Per the germline V gene, CDR1 is SGHDT and CDR2 is YYEEEE. CDR3 sequence (DNA): TGTGCCAGCAGCATGACAGGGCGGAACGAGCAGTACTTC. Encoded protein: CASSMTGRNEQYF.

This clonotype showed up many times. The chain is built from TRBV12-3 or TRBV12-4 and TRBJ2-1, with 12 nucleotides matching TRBD2. V lost 3 bases to trimming and J lost 15 bases; unmatched junction nucleotides: 6. The CDR3 loop spans 13 amino acids. CDR3 nucleotides: TGTGCCAGCAGTTTCGCTAGCGGGGGGGCGGCGTTCTTC. This gives the protein CASSFASGGAAFF.

At least ten counts were recorded for this clonotype. V is TRBV5-1 and J is TRBJ2-7; weak D call: TRBD1 (6 bases). The CDR3 covers 15 residues. Trimming shortened V by 0 bases and J by 0 bases, and 10 bases separated the two germline ends. The germline CDR1 and CDR2 sequences are SGHRS and YFSETQ. The CDR3 DNA reads as TGCGCCAGCAGCTTGGAACCGGACAGCTCCTACGAGCAGTACTTC. This codes for CASSLEPDSSYEQYF.

The sample holds many counts of this clonotype. Here the CDR3 reads CASSPTDRGAYGYTF. CDR3 DNA: TGCGCCAGCAGCCCGACCGACCGGGGGGCTTATGGCTACACCTTC. The chain links TRBV5-1 to TRBJ1-2; maybe TRBD1 (6 bases). This CDR3 comprises 15 residues. The V gene lost 4 bases and the J gene lost 5 bases, with 18 bases spanning the gap. Germline CDR1 is SGHRS and CDR2 is YFSETQ.

This clonotype was counted at least ten times. The rearrangement links TRBV6-5 to TRBJ2-7; D is undetermined. This CDR3 contains 14 residues. Germline CDR1 is MNHEY and CDR2 is SVGAGI. V was trimmed by 2 bases and J by 0 bases, leaving 8 bases between them. The CDR3 protein is CASSYVPGSYEQYF. The CDR3 DNA reads TGTGCCAGCAGTTACGTTCCAGGCTCCTACGAGCAGTACTTC.

This chain connects TRBV5-1 to TRBJ1-5; D may be TRBD1 (6 bases). V shed 3 bases and J shed 6 bases, with 16 bases lying between them. The CDR3 is 15 residues long. Germline V CDR1 and CDR2: SGHRS, YFSETQ. The CDR3 region is CASSWYGGASQPQHF. Here the CDR3 DNA reads TGCGCCAGCAGCTGGTACGGGGGGGCAAGTCAGCCCCAGCATTTT.

This clonotype came up many times. The chain is built from TRBV20-1 and TRBJ2-1; TRBD2 matches at 7 bases. CDR1 is DFQATT and CDR2 is SNEGSKA in the germline V gene (reference sequence). V lost 3 bases and J lost 4; bases outside the gene matches: 9. The CDR3 loop spans 15 amino acids. CDR3 sequence: CSASPPGTKYNEQFF. The DNA for the CDR3 is TGCAGTGCTAGCCCCCCCGGGACTAAGTACAATGAGCAGTTCTTC.

This chain joins TRBV12-3 or TRBV12-4 and TRBJ2-3; TRBD2 matches at 12 bases. J gave up 9 bases and V 3 bases, and 16 bases lay outside the gene matches. CDR3 size: 18 residues. The CDR3 reads CASSFGASGGAMQGTQYF. The CDR3 nucleotides are TGTGCCAGCAGTTTTGGCGCTAGCGGGGGGGCCATGCAGGGAACGCAGTATTTT.